This T cell receptor beta chain was documented in a study of Ad26.COV2.S vaccination and SARS-CoV-2 variants. Study details: Once or twice, 56 days apart, Ad26.COV2.S was delivered intramuscularly.

Clones were sequenced by immunoSEQ multiplex PCR, and TCRdb holds only the in-frame ones, with some missing. Of about 260,000 clones in the sample, around 85% are singletons; the top ten hold roughly 3%. Regarding treatment: 15 to 20 received Ad26.COV2.S at low or high dose, single or two shots; about five received placebo; per-sample allocation not given. Following the first vaccine or placebo injection, samples were taken on day 63. An 18-55-year-old adult in Boston served as donor. Findings and limits, study-wide: Post-vaccination breadth of spike-specific CD8+ and CD4+ T cell responses was reportedly substantial. Individuals receiving vaccine had higher spike-specific TCR breadth than placebo recipients did.

Points on this clone: Its antigen is not known.

Deletions cut 8 bases from V and 2 bases from J, with 11 bases between. The CDR3 runs to 13 residues. Germline CDR1 reads SGHTA; CDR2 reads FQGNSA. The chain combines TRBV7-2 with TRBJ2-3; D unclear. The specimen comprised peripheral blood, sampled in a trial of Ad26.COV2.S vaccine versus placebo. The receptor was derived from a person aged 18-60 years who received the Ad26.COV2.S COVID-19 vaccine or a placebo. The chain's CDR3 is CASRTQNTDTQYF. Written as DNA, the CDR3 is TGTGCCAGCCGAACACAAAACACAGATACGCAGTATTTT. Variable domain in full (rest from reference TRBV7-2 and TRBJ2-3): GAGVSQSPSNKVTEKGKDVELRCDPISGHTALYWYRQSLGQGLEFLIYFQGNSAPDKSGLPSDRFSAERTGGSVSTLTIQRTQQEDSAVYLCASRTQNTDTQYFGPGTRLTVL.